This TCR beta chain was recovered during a study of cytomegalovirus exposure and HLA in healthy donors. For this clone: Its antigen is as yet unknown.

Amplification used 60 Vbeta primers and 13 Jbeta primers. Only in-frame clones appear in the TCRdb table, and some are missing; sequencing was by immunoSEQ multiplex PCR. The sample has roughly 150,000 clones; approximately 85% are singletons. General study findings and limits: Sequencing artifact likely explains a cluster of highly shared sequence variants. Owing to their indistinguishability, certain V segments, notably TRBV6-2 and TRBV6-3, were excluded. When analyzed later, the rates of TCR association showed variation by HLA locus, with DRB1 the most and HLA-C the fewest.

CDR1 is KGHSH and CDR2 is LQKENI in the germline V gene. Trimming removed 3 bases from V and 5 bases from J, with 9 bases in between. The length of the CDR3 is 13 residues. The V and J genes are TRBV18 and TRBJ2-3; D uncertain. The sample consisted of PBMCs. The clonotype comes from a man aged 25-45 years in good health and CMV-seropositive. CDR3 protein: CASSPHFGDTQYF. The CDR3 coding sequence is TGTGCCAGCTCACCCCACTTTGGAGATACGCAGTATTTT.